The 29 T cell receptor beta chains below come from one sample, sequenced in a study of blood T cell repertoires in COVID-19. Only in-frame clones appear in the TCRdb table, and some are missing; sequencing was by immunoSEQ multiplex PCR. The table lists about 140,000 clones, 79% of them singletons. Sequenced: peripheral blood. The receptors originated from a man in his sixties with acute or convalescent COVID-19.

The chain has TRBV28 and TRBJ2-3; 9 bases are a match to TRBD2. Per germline, CDR1 MDHEN and CDR2 SYDVKM. V trimming: 2 bases; J trimming: 0 bases; junction bases outside the gene matches: 9. This CDR3 has 18 amino acids. As DNA, the CDR3 is TGTGCCAGCAGTTTAGTCCTAGCGGGATCAACAAGCACAGATACGCAGTATTTT. Translated, it gives CASSLVLAGSTSTDTQYF.

V gene TRBV19 combines with J gene TRBJ2-7; D possibly corresponds to TRBD2 (6 bases). Germline CDR1 reads LNHDA; CDR2 reads SQIVND (reference sequence). The CDR3 runs to 16 residues. The V end was cut by 4 bases, the J end by 4 bases, with 20 bases between. DNA of the CDR3: TGTGCCAGTAGTAAGATAGCCGGGACGGCGGGGTACGAGCAGTACTTC. The encoded protein is CASSKIAGTAGYEQYF.

The chain combines TRBV28 with TRBJ2-7, with 7 bases identical to TRBD2. CDR3 length: 15 residues. J gave up 0 bases and V 8 bases, and 10 bases lay outside the gene matches. Germline loops: CDR1 MDHEN, CDR2 SYDVKM. The CDR3 DNA reads as TGTGCCAGCGGAATTGGGGGGGGGAGCTCCTACGAGCAGTACTTC. Translation: CASGIGGGSSYEQYF.

The chain has TRBV28 and TRBJ2-1, with D tentatively TRBD2 (6 bases). This CDR3 has 15 residues. Germline-derived CDR1 and CDR2 are MDHEN and SYDVKM. The germline V and J ends were trimmed by 8 bases and 1 base, with 15 bases remaining between them. The CDR3 bases are TGTGCCAGCCGCCCCTCGGGGGTATCCTACAATGAGCAGTTCTTC. Translation: CASRPSGVSYNEQFF.

Written as DNA, the CDR3 is TGCAGCGTTGAGCGGGGGCGTGAGCAGTACTTC. It translates to CSVERGREQYF. The chain employs TRBV29-1 and TRBJ2-7; weak D call: TRBD2 (7 bases). Trimming shortened V by 3 bases and J by 7 bases, and 10 bases separated the two germline ends. The CDR3 consists of 11 residues. CDR1 SQVTM and CDR2 ANQGSEA come from the germline V gene.

The chain carries TRBV24-1 and TRBJ2-1, with 8 bases matching TRBD2. The CDR3 runs to 16 residues. Germline values: CDR1 KGHDR, CDR2 SFDVKD. Trimming took 3 bases from V and 4 from J; bases not matched to a gene: 7. This chain's CDR3 is CATSDRAGGSYNEQFF. The DNA for the CDR3 is TGTGCCACCAGTGATCGTGCGGGAGGTTCTTACAATGAGCAGTTCTTC.

Only a few counts were recorded for this clone. This CDR3 reads CASSQNEGTEAFF. The CDR3 DNA follows: TGTGCCAGCAGCCAGAATGAGGGCACTGAAGCTTTCTTT. V usage is TRBV3-1 (or the pseudogene TRBV3-2) and J usage is TRBJ1-1; D is unresolved. Trimming shortened V by 3 bases and J by 4 bases, and 9 bases separated the two germline ends. The germline V gene encodes CDR1 LGHDT and CDR2 YNNKEL (reference sequence). The CDR3 has 13 residues.

V gene TRBV12-3 or TRBV12-4 combines with J gene TRBJ2-7; 8 bases fit TRBD2. Trimming at V came to 3 bases and at J to 3 bases, leaving 1 base not matched to a gene. The CDR3 extends over 13 amino acids. This CDR3 is CASSLLAGYEQYF. In DNA, the CDR3 is TGTGCCAGCAGTTTGCTAGCGGGCTACGAGCAGTACTTC.

By share, this clone counts as medium-sized. The chain recombines TRBV27 with TRBJ2-5; D is unresolved. This CDR3 region has 14 residues. V was trimmed by 5 bases and J by 2 bases, leaving 12 bases between them. The germline V gene has CDR1 MNHEY and CDR2 SMNVEV (reference sequence). The CDR3: CASSTIDSQETQYF. The DNA of the CDR3 is TGTGCCAGCAGTACAATCGACTCACAAGAGACCCAGTACTTC.

Notes on this clone: An end of the junction does not agree with germline; a read error may underlie this. J is TRBJ2-7 and V is TRBV7-2; TRBD2 matches 12 bases. This CDR3 contains 15 residues. Germline lookup yields CDR1 SGHTA and CDR2 FQGNSA. The CDR3 sequence: CASSLAGGRSYEQYF. Written as DNA, the CDR3 is TGTGCCAGCAGCCTAGCGGGAGGGCGGTCCTACGAGCAGTACTTC.

This chain links TRBV5-4 with TRBJ2-1; D may be TRBD1 (7 bases). The CDR3 consists of 13 residues. The ends were cut back, 2 bases at V and 6 bases at J, with 9 bases in the middle. Germline V CDR1 and CDR2: SGHNT, YYREEE (reference sequence). CDR3 DNA: TGTGCCAGCAGCTTTCAGGGGGGCAATGAGCAGTTCTTC. Its translation: CASSFQGGNEQFF.

In this sample, this clone turned up a few times. The chain combines TRBV11-3 with TRBJ2-5, with D tentatively TRBD1 (6 bases). Trimming removed 5 bases at V and 4 bases at J, with 14 bases between. The CDR3 runs to 14 residues. Germline CDR1 SGHNT, CDR2 YENEEA. The CDR3 sequence: CASSQWGPGETQYF. For the CDR3, the DNA is TGTGCCAGCAGCCAATGGGGGCCGGGAGAGACCCAGTACTTC. Full variable domain (outside the CDR3, taken from reference TRBV11-3 and TRBJ2-5): EAGVVQSPRYKIIEKKQPVAFWCNPISGHNTLYWYLQNLGQGPELLIRYENEEAVDDSQLPKDRFSAERLKGVDSTLKIQPAELGDSAVYLCASSQWGPGETQYFGPGTRLLVL.

This CDR3 reads CASSEGTGRDTEAFF. The CDR3 DNA reads TGTGCCAGCAGTGAGGGGACAGGGAGGGACACTGAAGCTTTCTTT. The gene calls are TRBV6-1 and TRBJ1-1, with 9 bases fitting TRBD1. The germline V gene encodes CDR1 MNHNS and CDR2 SASEGT. J gave up 3 bases and V 3 bases, and 5 bases lay outside the gene matches. CDR3 length: 15 amino acids.

V usage is TRBV27 and J usage is TRBJ1-2; D might be TRBD1 (5 bases). Germline assignment: CDR1 MNHEY and CDR2 SMNVEV (reference sequence). This CDR3 is built from 12 residues. V lost 7 bases, J lost 5 bases, and 11 bases lay in between. The chain's CDR3 is CASKGTRYGYTF. The CDR3 coding sequence is TGTGCCAGCAAAGGGACTCGGTATGGCTACACCTTC.

The chain combines TRBV11-2 with TRBJ1-5, with D possibly being TRBD1 (5 bases). The CDR3 spans 16 residues. CDR1 and CDR2 from the germline V gene are SGHAT and FQNNGV. V lost 5 bases and J 2 bases, leaving 16 bases between the germline ends. CDR3: CASSDARVRRNQPQHF. In nucleotides, the CDR3 is TGTGCCAGCAGCGACGCCAGGGTTAGGCGCAATCAGCCCCAGCATTTT.

This chain uses TRBV4-3 with TRBJ2-1; 11 bases match TRBD2. The CDR3 loop spans 17 amino acids. The J segment lost 5 bases and the V segment lost 4 bases, leaving 10 bases of the junction unmatched. The germline V gene encodes CDR1 LGHNA and CDR2 YSLEER. CDR3 sequence reads: CASSPASGTSGDNEQFF. CDR3 bases: TGCGCCAGCAGCCCAGCTTCCGGGACTAGCGGAGACAATGAGCAGTTCTTC.

The chain carries TRBV28 and TRBJ1-5; TRBD1 is a possible D gene (6 bases). The CDR3 has 14 amino acids. Germline V gene data show CDR1 as MDHEN and CDR2 as SYDVKM. Trimming pared 3 bases from V and 6 bases from J, leaving 12 bases between. CDR3 DNA: TGTGCCAGCAGTTTCCGGGGGGCCGGTCAGCCCCAGCATTTT. It encodes CASSFRGAGQPQHF.

The rearrangement uses TRBV20-1 and TRBJ2-1, with 8 bases fitting TRBD1. The J segment lost 12 bases and the V segment lost 5 bases, leaving 3 bases of the junction unmatched. CDR1 is DFQATT, CDR2 SNEGSKA, per germline (reference sequence). This CDR3 region has 10 residues. CDR3: CSASDRVQFF. In DNA form, the CDR3 reads TGCAGTGCTTCGGACAGGGTGCAGTTCTTC.

J is TRBJ2-1 and V is TRBV24-1; TRBD2 aligns across 11 bases. From germline, CDR1 is KGHDR and CDR2 SFDVKD. After removal of 5 bases from V and 0 bases from J, the junction contained 5 bases not matched to a gene. The CDR3 is 17 residues long. The chain's CDR3 is CATSGTSGHLSYNEQFF. In DNA, the CDR3 is TGTGCCACCAGTGGGACTAGCGGGCACCTCTCCTACAATGAGCAGTTCTTC.

The chain uses TRBV4-2 and TRBJ2-1; 11 nucleotides line up with TRBD1. The CDR3 loop spans 17 amino acids. Germline CDR1 and CDR2: LGHNA and YNFKEQ. V shed 4 bases and J 5 bases; nucleotides not matched to a gene: 10. The CDR3: CASSPQRGQGGDNEQFF. The CDR3, as DNA: TGTGCCAGCAGCCCTCAAAGGGGACAGGGGGGCGACAATGAGCAGTTCTTC.

The chain carries TRBV28 and TRBJ1-3, with D possibly TRBD1 on 6 matching bases. There are 14 residues in the CDR3. V shed 2 bases and J shed 7 bases, with 12 bases lying between them. CDR1 MDHEN and CDR2 SYDVKM come from the germline V gene. As DNA, the CDR3 is TGTGCCAGCAGTTTACCCCACAGGGTTAACACCATATATTTT. It yields the protein CASSLPHRVNTIYF. Full variable domain (rest looked up from reference TRBV28 and TRBJ1-3): DVKVTQSSRYLVKRTGEKVFLECVQDMDHENMFWYRQDPGLGLRLIYFSYDVKMKEKGDIPEGYSVSREKKERFSLILESASTNQTSMYLCASSLPHRVNTIYFGEGSWLTVV.

J is TRBJ2-2 and V is TRBV7-2, with a weak D call TRBD2 (5 bases). The CDR3 spans 16 residues. Germline V lookup: CDR1 SGHTA, CDR2 FQGNSA. V was cut by 7 bases and J by 1 base, with 16 bases left in between. The CDR3 loop is CASNSGIMRNTGELFF. In DNA, the CDR3 is TGTGCCAGCAACTCGGGGATTATGCGGAACACCGGGGAGCTGTTTTTT.

The J gene is TRBJ2-2, the V gene TRBV7-2, with 8 bases matching TRBD2. V lost 4 bases to trimming and J lost 7 bases; unmatched junction nucleotides: 5. The CDR3 totals 14 residues. Germline assignment: CDR1 SGHTA and CDR2 FQGNSA. CDR3 protein: CASSSTRGGGELFF. In nucleotides, the CDR3 is TGTGCCAGCAGCTCCACCCGGGGGGGCGGGGAGCTGTTTTTT.

The chain recombines TRBV11-2 with TRBJ2-1; D is perhaps TRBD1 (6 bases). V gave up 5 bases and J gave up 1 base, with 15 bases separating them. This CDR3 has 16 residues. The germline gives CDR1 SGHAT, CDR2 FQNNGV. CDR3 nucleotide sequence: TGTGCCAGCAGCCAGACCGGGACACTATCCTACAATGAGCAGTTCTTC. This encodes CASSQTGTLSYNEQFF. Full variable domain (rest looked up from reference TRBV11-2 and TRBJ2-1): EAGVAQSPRYKIIEKRQSVAFWCNPISGHATLYWYQQILGQGPKLLIQFQNNGVVDDSQLPKDRFSAERLKGVDSTLKIQPAKLEDSAVYLCASSQTGTLSYNEQFFGPGTRLTVL.

This clone was found many times. J is TRBJ2-2 and V is TRBV5-8, with D maybe TRBD2 (6 bases). This CDR3 comprises 15 residues. CDR1 is SGHTS, CDR2 YDEGEE, per germline. V was clipped by 5 bases and J by 5 bases, with 16 bases between them. The CDR3 DNA reads as TGTGCCAGCAGGAACTGGGCGGGGTGGACCGGGGAGCTGTTTTTT. It is translated as CASRNWAGWTGELFF.

The chain employs TRBV6-2 or TRBV6-3 and TRBJ2-7, with no clear D. This CDR3 region has 11 residues. Germline V gene lookup returns CDR1 MNHEY and CDR2 SVGEGT. V was cut by 6 bases and J by 5 bases, with 8 bases left in between. The CDR3 protein is CASSLLDEQYF. In DNA form, the CDR3 reads TGTGCCAGCAGCCTCTTAGACGAGCAGTACTTC.

This clone has more than one count but fewer than ten. V gene TRBV28 combines with J gene TRBJ1-2, with 7 bases fitting TRBD1. The CDR3 extends over 14 amino acids. The germline V gene has CDR1 MDHEN and CDR2 SYDVKM. The ends lost 4 bases at V and 6 bases at J; junction bases unmatched: 8. CDR3 sequence reads: CASSSAWDSNGYTF. The CDR3 bases are TGTGCCAGCAGTTCCGCCTGGGACAGTAATGGCTACACCTTC.

The rearrangement links TRBV5-1 to TRBJ2-3; 8 bases align to TRBD1. V lost 3 bases and J lost 2; bases outside the gene matches: 8. The CDR3 length is 16 residues. CDR1 is SGHRS, CDR2 YFSETQ, per germline. The CDR3 reads CASSWGTGGPTDTQYF. The DNA for the CDR3 is TGCGCCAGCAGCTGGGGTACAGGGGGACCCACAGATACGCAGTATTTT.

This clone was detected only a few times. The V and J genes are TRBV28 and TRBJ2-5; 8 nucleotides align to TRBD1. CDR1 and CDR2 (germline): MDHEN, SYDVKM. V trimming: 5 bases; J trimming: 4 bases; junction bases outside the gene matches: 6. This CDR3 has 14 residues. CDR3 sequence reads: CASSLSGTGETQYF. CDR3 nucleotide sequence: TGTGCCAGCAGTCTCTCAGGGACAGGAGAGACCCAGTACTTC.